The rows below give T cell receptor beta chains drawn from one sample of a study of T cells in Graves' hyperthyroidism and ophthalmopathy. MiXCR, run by TCRdb on the multiplex PCR reads, gives a single entry per CDR3 protein. Of 350,000 to 400,000 distinct CDR3 sequences listed, about a fifth are singletons. The specimen was blood. Source of these receptors: a woman between 18 and 29 years old with Graves' hyperthyroidism. The CDR3 runs from the conserved cysteine through the conserved F or W. Only part of the rows carry a size: once, few, many, or a class if the clone is expanded.

J gene	V gene	clone size	CDR3 protein
TRBJ1-5	TRBV20-1	many	CSAPDRGSNQPQHF
TRBJ2-6	TRBV10-3	many	CAISDSGTVASGANVLTF
TRBJ2-7	TRBV12-3/TRBV12-4	many	CASSWAGTGGHKQYF
TRBJ2-2	TRBV27	many	CASSSHSGELFF
TRBJ2-5	TRBV11-2	many	CASSLGSGETQYF
TRBJ1-3	TRBV11-2	many	CASTLPDSWGNTIYF
TRBJ1-1	TRBV12-3/TRBV12-4	NA	CASSMGGIEAFF
TRBJ2-5	TRBV19	NA	CASSVAGPGTQYF
TRBJ1-2	TRBV12-3/TRBV12-4	many	CASSLGGGLGYTF
TRBJ1-1	TRBV5-1	NA	CASSLYPGPGKTEAFF
TRBJ1-6	TRBV20-1	few	CSASPGPFRSSSYNSPLHF
TRBJ1-1	TRBV12-3/TRBV12-4	many	CASSLQGPDTEAFF
TRBJ2-7	TRBV30	many	CAWSVFGVPYEQYF
TRBJ2-5	TRBV12-3/TRBV12-4	many	CASSLGLRPETQYF
TRBJ2-7	TRBV11-2	NA	CASSLRTSGGGYYEQYF
TRBJ2-4	TRBV11-2	many	CASSYGRATIDIQYF
TRBJ2-2	TRBV5-1	NA	CASSFGGSNTGELFF
TRBJ2-7	TRBV4-1	many	CASSRGTGGQSYEQYF
TRBJ2-7	TRBV4-3	NA	CASSQGLSLLILRDSRGEQYF
TRBJ2-4	TRBV6-1	many	CASIRTVGAKNIQYF
TRBJ1-1	TRBV5-1	many	CASSLRQGLNTEAFF
TRBJ2-7	TRBV11-2	many	CASSLSLGQSPYEQYF
TRBJ2-7	TRBV2	many	CASSVQGRRDEQYF
TRBJ1-1	TRBV6-5	NA	CASSYPLGKLMNTEAFF
TRBJ2-1	TRBV24-1	NA	CATSDRRRTSGGGWFRNEQFF
TRBJ2-5	TRBV6-1	few	CASSPTSGRAGETQYF
TRBJ2-7	TRBV20-1	many	CSARFLPTYEQYF
TRBJ2-7	TRBV28	many	CASRWGTASHIF
TRBJ1-2	TRBV27	many	CASSLRTGNGYTF
TRBJ1-3	TRBV19	NA	CASSPPIQGSSGNTIYF
TRBJ2-7	TRBV5-1	many	CASSLRAGQSYEQYF
TRBJ1-6	TRBV11-2	NA	CASSSGWQNSPLHF
TRBJ1-2	TRBV9	NA	CASSVRGGYGYTF
TRBJ1-6	TRBV28	NA	CASSLNGKAYNSPLHF
TRBJ1-3	TRBV6-1	many	CASSEVGPGGGNTIYF
TRBJ1-3	TRBV5-6	NA	CASSWTARYRFDTADTIYF
TRBJ2-2	TRBV19	many	CASSPTGDHGELFF
TRBJ2-7	TRBV3-1	few	CASSQPGLGTYEQYF
TRBJ1-1	TRBV4-2	many	CASSQDRPRSVTFF
TRBJ1-3	TRBV28	many	CASSSLGRVARNTIYF
TRBJ2-7	TRBV18	few	CASSRDDRLYEQYF
TRBJ1-1	TRBV10-3	many	CAISESYGRGGTEAFF
TRBJ2-2	TRBV30	many	CAWSIPGRWPAELFF
TRBJ2-5	TRBV7-3	many	CASSLTGQSQETQYF
TRBJ2-2	TRBV2	many	CASRGRETGELFF
TRBJ1-5	TRBV6-5	many	CASSFSRQPNQPQHF
TRBJ1-1	TRBV6-2/TRBV6-3	NA	CASSYQGRKAFF
TRBJ2-5	TRBV7-9	many	CASSLMTGPETQYF
TRBJ1-5	TRBV12-3/TRBV12-4	many	CASSLYDISGQPQHF
TRBJ1-6	TRBV20-1	many	CSAPLLGSPLHF
TRBJ2-7	TRBV6-1	many	CASSVPGYEQYF
TRBJ1-1	TRBV20-1	many	CSAIQGAGTEAFF
TRBJ2-3	TRBV14	many	CASSSGYLRTDTQYF
TRBJ1-2	TRBV6-1	NA	CASSTDRVGDYGYTF
TRBJ2-7	TRBV6-5	many	CASSYPQAGDEQYF
TRBJ1-1	TRBV29-1	many	CSGMTGGTEAFF
TRBJ1-2	TRBV12-3/TRBV12-4	NA	CASSLRGVSGRSYGYTF